This T cell receptor beta chain was observed in a study of siplizumab effects on memory and regulatory T cells. There are 16 residues in the CDR3. Germline lookup yields CDR1 SGHVS and CDR2 FQNEAQ. About this clone itself: Germline is not matched at one junction end, which may reflect a read error.

Clones were sequenced by immunoSEQ multiplex PCR, and TCRdb holds only the in-frame ones, with some missing. The sample contains over 85,000 clones, about 94% of which appear only once. Sample: non-Treg CD4+ T cells sorted from blood. J is TRBJ2-2 and V is TRBV7-8; perhaps D is TRBD1 or TRBD2 (5 bases each). The receptor's source is a human donor in good health. DNA of the CDR3: TGTGCCAGCAGTTTAGGACAAGGGACCCTCACCGGGGAGCTGTTTTTT. Its translation is CASSLGQGTLTGELFF.